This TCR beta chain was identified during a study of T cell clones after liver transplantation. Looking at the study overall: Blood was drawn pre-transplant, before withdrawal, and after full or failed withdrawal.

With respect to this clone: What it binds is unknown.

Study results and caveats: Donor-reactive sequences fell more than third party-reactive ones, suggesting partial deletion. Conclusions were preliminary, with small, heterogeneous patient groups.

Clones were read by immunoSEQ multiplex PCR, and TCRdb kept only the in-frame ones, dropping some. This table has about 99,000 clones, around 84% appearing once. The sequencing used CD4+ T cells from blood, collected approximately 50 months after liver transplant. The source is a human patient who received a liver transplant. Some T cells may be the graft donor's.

The DNA for the CDR3 is TGTGCCAGCAGCAAAGGGCCCCTGGTGGGACGGAGGAAGCAGCCCCAGCATTTT. This encodes CASSKGPLVGRRKQPQHF. The chain combines TRBV21-1 with TRBJ1-5. TRBV21-1 is deemed a pseudogene. The CDR3 sequence is 18 residues long.